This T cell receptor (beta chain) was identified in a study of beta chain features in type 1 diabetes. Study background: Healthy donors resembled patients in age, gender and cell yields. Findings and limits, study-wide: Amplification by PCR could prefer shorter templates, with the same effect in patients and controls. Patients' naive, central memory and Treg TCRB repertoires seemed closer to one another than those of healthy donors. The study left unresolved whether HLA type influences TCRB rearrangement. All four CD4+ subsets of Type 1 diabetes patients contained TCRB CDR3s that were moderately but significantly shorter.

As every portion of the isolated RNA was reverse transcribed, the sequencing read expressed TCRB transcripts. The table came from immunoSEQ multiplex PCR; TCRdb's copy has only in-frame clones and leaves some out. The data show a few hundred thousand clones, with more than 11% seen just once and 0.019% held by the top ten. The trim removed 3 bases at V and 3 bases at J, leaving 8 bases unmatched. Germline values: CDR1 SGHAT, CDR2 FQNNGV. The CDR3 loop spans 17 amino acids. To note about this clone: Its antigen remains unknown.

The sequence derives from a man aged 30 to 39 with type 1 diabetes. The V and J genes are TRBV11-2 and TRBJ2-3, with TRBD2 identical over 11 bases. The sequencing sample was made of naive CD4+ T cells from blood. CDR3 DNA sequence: TGTGCCAGCAGCTTTGGTCTAGCGGGAGGAGGTACAGATACGCAGTATTTT. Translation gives CASSFGLAGGGTDTQYF.